This T cell receptor beta chain was captured in a study of memory CD4+ T cells and cytomegalovirus serostatus. Study-level information: Of the healthy Belgian adults, under 10 were CMV seropositive and 24 seronegative. Regarding the study as a whole: A US-trained random forest predicted CMV serostatus with median AUC around 0.9.

Assay used: immunoSEQ multiplex PCR; TCRdb lists only in-frame clones, some missing. The table has nearly 60,000 clones, about 81% seen once. Trimming left V 3 bases short and J 1 base short, with 14 bases between. Germline-derived CDR1 and CDR2 are SGHKS and YYEKEE (reference sequence). The CDR3 has 16 residues. The sort gate was single viable CD3+CD4+CD8-CD45RO+ cells for memory CD4+ T cells. To note about this clone: What it binds is not known.

The V gene is TRBV5-5, the J gene TRBJ1-5; tentative D call: TRBD1 (5 bases). Input material: memory CD4+ T cells from blood. This TCR was sampled from an adult in good health and CMV-seronegative. CDR3 protein: CASSSRGRVSNQPQHF. The DNA for the CDR3 is TGTGCCAGCAGCTCGAGGGGCAGGGTAAGCAATCAGCCCCAGCATTTT.